These 28 T cell receptor beta chains share one sample of origin, sequenced in a study of Tregs in tolerant kidney transplant recipients. TCRdb's copy holds only in-frame clones and misses some; the assay was immunoSEQ multiplex PCR. The sample's table shows about 48,000 clones. This specimen was CD4+ T cells from blood, taken before the transplant. These receptor sequences come from a human donor who received a combined kidney and bone marrow transplant.

Comments on this clone: The read comes to an end 3 residues before the CDR3 does, leaving the germline J gene to fill in the end. This chain joins TRBV6-2 or TRBV6-3 and TRBJ1-6, with 8 positions matching TRBD1. V lost 6 bases and J lost 6; bases outside the gene matches: 7. Germline values: CDR1 MNHEY, CDR2 SVGEGT. The CDR3 runs to 15 residues. Incomplete CDR3 DNA: TGTGCCAGCAGCCTTCAGGGGGCAGGTAATTCACCC. Its translation is CASSLQGAGNSP. The complete CDR3 sequence is CASSLQGAGNSPLHF.

Comment on this clone: The read terminates 3 residues ahead of where the CDR3 ends, so the germline J gene completes it. The chain couples TRBV5-1 to TRBJ1-1, with 7 nucleotides matching TRBD1. V lost 4 bases and J lost 1; bases outside the gene matches: 4. This CDR3 has 14 residues. CDR1 is SGHRS and CDR2 is YFSETQ in the germline V gene. The CDR3 region is CASSIRTGNTEAFF. CDR3 bases read: TGCGCCAGCAGCATACGGACAGGGAACACTGAA.

Incomplete CDR3 DNA: TGTGCCAGCAGTGAACAAGGTTTGGATAATTCACCC. This sequence encodes CASSEQGLDNSP. The entire CDR3 protein reads CASSEQGLDNSPLHF. The chain recombines TRBV2 with TRBJ1-6; D gene unclear. The read is 3 residues too short to cover the CDR3 end, so that end is filled in from the germline J gene. V was clipped by 2 bases and J by 5 bases, with 10 bases between them. From germline, CDR1 is SNHLY and CDR2 FYNNEI. There are 15 residues in the CDR3. Variable domain in full (rest from reference TRBV2 and TRBJ1-6): EPEVTQTPSHQVTQMGQEVILRCVPISNHLYFYWYRQILGQKVEFLVSFYNNEISEKSEIFDDQFSVERPDGSNFTLKIRSTKLEDSAMYFCASSEQGLDNSPLHFGNGTRLTVT.

A word on this clone: The read halts 3 residues ahead of the CDR3 end, with the missing end drawn from the germline J gene. The V and J genes are TRBV19 and TRBJ1-1; 8 bases match TRBD1. V was pared by 5 bases and J by 5 bases, with 7 bases of the junction left unmatched. Germline V gene sequence: CDR1 LNHDA, CDR2 SQIVND (reference sequence). The CDR3 covers 14 residues. The CDR3 here is CASSWDRISTEAFF. The CDR3 bases that were read are TGTGCCAGTAGTTGGGACAGGATCAGTACTGAA.

As regards this clone: The read comes to an end 3 residues before the CDR3 does, leaving the germline J gene to fill in the end. The V and J genes are TRBV18 and TRBJ2-5; D remains unclear. The CDR3 sequence is 13 residues long. The germline V and J ends were trimmed by 3 bases and 1 base, with 6 bases remaining between them. The V gene's germline CDR1 is KGHSH and CDR2 LQKENI. CDR3 sequence reads: CASSPSSQETQYF. The covered CDR3 bases are TGTGCCAGCTCACCGAGCTCCCAAGAGACC.

The CDR3 bases that were read are TGCAGCGCTGCTGGAGGGGGCACTGAA. Translated: CSAAGGGTE. The full CDR3 protein is CSAAGGGTEAFF. The chain recombines TRBV29-1 with TRBJ1-1, with D perhaps matching TRBD1 (6 bases). The missing CDR3 end, 3 residues past where the read stops, is filled in from the germline J gene. Trimming took 7 bases from V and 4 from J, leaving 13 bases between them. The CDR3 runs to 12 residues. The germline V gene has CDR1 SQVTM and CDR2 ANQGSEA.

Remarks on this clone: The CDR3 end is not reached by the read, which stops 3 residues before it; the germline J gene fills it in. The chain employs TRBV7-6 and TRBJ2-5; 7 bases are shared with TRBD1. The CDR3 is made up of 13 amino acids. V lost 5 bases to trimming and J lost 5 bases; unmatched junction nucleotides: 5. Germline CDR1 is SGHVS and CDR2 is FNYEAQ. Incomplete CDR3 DNA: TGTGCCAGCAGCATGGGACAGCCGGAGACC. Translating gives CASSMGQPET. The full CDR3 protein is CASSMGQPETQYF.

To note about this clone: Sequencing ends 3 residues short of the CDR3 end; the germline J gene provides the rest. This chain connects TRBV11-3 to TRBJ1-4; 9 nucleotides agree with TRBD1. There are 15 residues in the CDR3. Germline V lookup: CDR1 SGHNT, CDR2 YENEEA. The sequenced part of the CDR3 DNA is TGTGCAAGTCACCAAGAACAGGGGGCGCGGAGGAAA. Translated, it gives CASHQEQGARRK. Given in full, the CDR3 is CASHQEQGARRKLFF.

The sequenced CDR3 bases are TGCAGTGCTAGAGAGGATGGGGGGAATTGGGTT. Protein product: CSAREDGGNWV. The full CDR3 is CSAREDGGNWVQYF. The V gene is TRBV20-1, the J gene TRBJ2-4; D possibly corresponds to TRBD2 (6 bases). From the germline J gene comes the end of the CDR3, since the read stops 3 residues before it. Germline V gene lookup returns CDR1 DFQATT and CDR2 SNEGSKA (reference sequence). The CDR3 covers 14 residues.

For this clone: The read gets to within 3 residues of the CDR3 end, and the germline J gene fills in the rest. The gene calls are TRBV7-9 and TRBJ1-3, with D maybe TRBD1 (6 bases). V shed 3 bases and J shed 0 bases, with 9 bases lying between them. Germline V CDR1 and CDR2: SEHNR, FQNEAQ (reference sequence). The CDR3 runs 15 residues. CDR3: CASSLTGLSGNTIYF. CDR3 bases read: TGTGCCAGCAGCTTGACAGGCCTCTCTGGAAACACC.

On this clone: Sequencing ends 3 residues short of the CDR3 end; the germline J gene provides the rest. The chain has TRBV12-3 or TRBV12-4 and TRBJ1-4, with D tentatively TRBD1 (6 bases). The CDR3 loop spans 16 amino acids. V lost 5 bases to trimming and J lost 7 bases, with 20 bases between them. The CDR3 spells CASSRLNREVGEKLFF. The part of the CDR3 DNA that was read is TGTGCCAGCAGTCGACTAAACAGGGAAGTCGGTGAAAAA.

Comments on this clone: The read terminates 3 residues ahead of where the CDR3 ends, so the germline J gene completes it. The V gene is TRBV13, the J gene TRBJ1-6; D is perhaps TRBD1 (6 bases). Germline CDR1 reads PRHDT; CDR2 reads FYEKMQ (reference sequence). Between the trimmed V and J ends, which lost 4 bases and 10 bases, there was a span of 17 bases. The length of the CDR3 is 15 residues. CDR3 sequence: CASSSMGGLNSPLHF. The CDR3 DNA, read in part, is TGTGCCAGCAGCTCAATGGGGGGGCTCAACTCACCC.

Concerning this clone: Coverage ceases 3 residues before the CDR3 finishes, and the germline J gene fills in the end. The rearrangement links TRBV19 to TRBJ1-2; tentative D call: TRBD1 (6 bases). Per the germline V gene, CDR1 is LNHDA and CDR2 is SQIVND (reference sequence). V lost 8 bases, J lost 4 bases, and 17 bases lay in between. The CDR3 loop spans 14 amino acids. The DNA read from the CDR3 is TGTGCCAGTTTCGTCCCGGGACAACCCTATGGC. Its protein product is CASFVPGQPYG. The CDR3 in full is CASFVPGQPYGYTF.

Turning to this clone: The CDR3 end lies 3 residues beyond the end of the read and is filled in from the germline J gene. This chain joins TRBV7-7 and TRBJ2-7, with D unclear. V was trimmed by 1 base and J by 3 bases, leaving 7 bases between them. The CDR3 sequence is 13 residues long. Germline V gene sequence: CDR1 SSHAT, CDR2 FNYEAQ (reference sequence). CDR3 residues: CASSLGLNYEQYF. The sequenced part of the CDR3 DNA is TGTGCCAGCAGCTTAGGACTGAACTACGAG.

Concerning this clone itself: The sequenced fragment ends 3 residues before the CDR3 boundary, so the rest is inferred from the germline J gene. This chain uses TRBV2 with TRBJ2-2; the match to TRBD1 covers 8 bases. The CDR3 length is 16 residues. CDR1 is SNHLY and CDR2 is FYNNEI in the germline V gene. V dropped 3 bases and J dropped 5; count of bases not matched to a gene: 8. The sequenced part of the CDR3 DNA is TGTGCCAGCAGTGATGCCCGGACAGGGTTAACCGGGGAG. This sequence encodes CASSDARTGLTGE. The CDR3 in its entirety is CASSDARTGLTGELFF. The entire variable domain, with the rest obtained from reference TRBV2 and TRBJ2-2, is as follows: EPEVTQTPSHQVTQMGQEVILRCVPISNHLYFYWYRQILGQKVEFLVSFYNNEISEKSEIFDDQFSVERPDGSNFTLKIRSTKLEDSAMYFCASSDARTGLTGELFFGEGSRLTVL.

A remark on this clone: The read terminates 3 residues before the CDR3 end, so the remaining end is supplied by the germline J gene. This sequence joins TRBV2 and TRBJ2-3; a possible D gene is TRBD2 (5 bases). Between the trimmed V and J ends, which lost 5 bases and 7 bases, there was a span of 10 bases. The CDR3 has 12 amino acids. CDR1 is SNHLY, CDR2 FYNNEI, per germline. CDR3 DNA, as far as it was read: TGTGCCAGCAGTACTAGTGCGAATACG. Translated: CASSTSANT. The entire CDR3 is CASSTSANTQYF.

A note on this clone: The read terminates 3 residues before the CDR3 end, so the remaining end is supplied by the germline J gene. The J gene is TRBJ1-4, the V gene TRBV6-1; a weak D match, TRBD1 (6 bases). The CDR3 is 14 amino acids. Per the germline V gene, CDR1 is MNHNS and CDR2 is SASEGT. V gave up 0 bases and J gave up 6 bases, with 8 bases separating them. The CDR3 reads CASSEAQGYEKLFF. The covered CDR3 bases are TGTGCCAGCAGTGAAGCGCAGGGGTATGAAAAA.

As regards this clone: With the read ending 3 residues before the CDR3 end, the germline J gene is used to fill in that end. V gene TRBV19 combines with J gene TRBJ1-2, with D tentatively TRBD1 (5 bases). V lost 6 bases to trimming and J lost 4 bases, with 15 bases between them. In germline, CDR1 is LNHDA, CDR2 SQIVND (reference sequence). This CDR3 is built from 14 residues. This CDR3 is CASSPQQDLYGYTF. The DNA read from the CDR3 is TGTGCCAGTAGCCCGCAACAGGACCTCTATGGC.

A remark on this clone: Sequencing ends 3 residues short of the CDR3 end; the germline J gene provides the rest. The chain uses TRBV19 and TRBJ1-2; 9 bases align to TRBD1. CDR3 length equals 13 residues. Germline lookup yields CDR1 LNHDA and CDR2 SQIVND (reference sequence). This CDR3 reads CASTADRGSGYTF. CDR3 DNA, as far as it was read: TGTGCCAGTACTGCGGACAGGGGAAGCGGC.

As regards this clone: The CDR3 end lies 3 residues beyond the end of the read and is filled in from the germline J gene. The genes are TRBV10-1 and TRBJ2-2; 7 positions match TRBD2. With V trimmed by 2 bases and J by 5 bases, 8 bases remained unmatched. Germline loops: CDR1 WNHNN, CDR2 SYGVQD (reference sequence). CDR3 length: 16 residues. The CDR3 spells CASSERASGVTGELFF. The CDR3 DNA, read in part, is TGCGCCAGCAGTGAGCGGGCTAGCGGAGTTACCGGGGAG.

In the case of this clone: The read falls 3 residues short of the CDR3 end, and the missing part is taken from the germline J gene. This chain uses TRBV18 with TRBJ2-7; maybe TRBD1 (6 bases). With 6 bases removed from V and 3 bases from J, the gap between germline ends came to 12 bases. CDR3 length: 13 amino acids. CDR1 and CDR2 from the germline V gene are KGHSH and LQKENI. CDR3 loop: CASSQVQGYEQYF. Partial CDR3 DNA: TGTGCCAGCTCTCAGGTACAGGGCTACGAG.

With regard to this clone: The read is 3 residues too short to cover the CDR3 end, so that end is filled in from the germline J gene. V gene TRBV2 combines with J gene TRBJ1-3; maybe TRBD1 (6 bases). Between the trimmed V and J ends, which lost 7 bases and 0 bases, there was a span of 13 bases. Germline V gene lookup returns CDR1 SNHLY and CDR2 FYNNEI. The CDR3 has 15 residues. Incomplete CDR3 DNA: TGTGCCAGCAATATGCTGGACAGCTCTGGAAACACC. Protein: CASNMLDSSGNT. The entire CDR3 sequence reads CASNMLDSSGNTIYF.

Comments on this clone: Coverage ceases 3 residues before the CDR3 finishes, and the germline J gene fills in the end. The chain employs TRBV29-1 and TRBJ1-4; 8 bases map to TRBD1. V shed 6 bases, J shed 1 base, and the junction held 10 bases outside the gene matches. The CDR3 runs to 16 residues. Germline V gene data show CDR1 as SQVTM and CDR2 as ANQGSEA. The sequenced part of the CDR3 DNA is TGCAGCGTCCGGGGGGTAGGACAGGGAACTAATGAAAAA. It specifies CSVRGVGQGTNEK. In full, the CDR3 reads CSVRGVGQGTNEKLFF. Together with reference TRBV29-1 and TRBJ1-4, the CDR3 gives the full variable domain: SAVISQKPSRDICQRGTSLTIQCQVDSQVTMMFWYRQQPGQSLTLIATANQGSEATYESGFVIDKFPISRPNLTFSTLTVSNMSPEDSSIYLCSVRGVGQGTNEKLFFGSGTQLSVL.

On this clone itself: The read halts 3 residues ahead of the CDR3 end, with the missing end drawn from the germline J gene. The J gene is TRBJ2-7, the V gene TRBV6-1; 8 nucleotides match TRBD1. This CDR3 comprises 15 residues. Trimming cost V 3 bases and J 3 bases; bases outside gene matches: 7. CDR1 is MNHNS and CDR2 is SASEGT in the germline V gene. The CDR3 region is CASSDRGTGGYEQYF. The CDR3 DNA, read in part, is TGTGCCAGCAGTGATAGGGGAACAGGGGGCTACGAG.

Points on this clone: The CDR3 end falls 3 residues outside the read, so it is completed with the germline J gene. The chain links TRBV7-9 to TRBJ2-5; the match to TRBD1 covers 7 bases. V lost 5 bases, J lost 1 base, and 7 bases stayed unmatched. The CDR3 length is 15 residues. The germline gives CDR1 SEHNR, CDR2 FQNEAQ (reference sequence). CDR3: CASSATGAFQETQYF. Partial CDR3 DNA: TGTGCCAGCAGCGCCACAGGGGCCTTCCAAGAGACC. The whole variable domain, remainder taken from reference TRBV7-9 and TRBJ2-5, is DTGVSQNPRHKITKRGQNVTFRCDPISEHNRLYWYRQTLGQGPEFLTYFQNEAQLEKSRLLSDRFSAERPKGSFSTLEIQRTEQGDSAMYLCASSATGAFQETQYFGPGTRLLVL.

As to this clone: The CDR3 extends 3 residues past the end of the read, so its final part is completed from the germline J gene. This rearrangement joins TRBV5-1 to TRBJ2-3; the match to TRBD2 covers 7 bases. Germline assignment: CDR1 SGHRS and CDR2 YFSETQ. V shed 6 bases, J shed 4 bases, and the junction held 14 bases outside the gene matches. This CDR3 contains 16 residues. The covered CDR3 bases are TGCGCCAGCAACCTGGGCGGGAGTATTATCCCAGATACG. This encodes CASNLGGSIIPDT. The CDR3 reads in full as CASNLGGSIIPDTQYF.

On this clone itself: With the read ending 3 residues before the CDR3 end, the germline J gene is used to fill in that end. The J gene is TRBJ1-6, the V gene TRBV14; tentatively, D is TRBD1 (6 bases). V was clipped by 3 bases and J by 0 bases, with 15 bases between them. Germline V gene sequence: CDR1 SGHDN, CDR2 FVKESK. This CDR3 spans 18 amino acids. This CDR3 is CASSQVRGASSYNSPLHF. CDR3 DNA, as far as it was read: TGTGCCAGCAGCCAGGTCAGGGGTGCGAGCTCCTATAATTCACCC.

For this clone: Read sequence stops 3 residues before the CDR3 end, and the germline J gene provides the missing end. The chain is built from TRBV10-3 and TRBJ2-3, with 7 bases aligning to TRBD2. Trimming removed 7 bases from V and 0 bases from J; junction bases left unmatched: 7. CDR1 is ENHRY and CDR2 is SYGVKD in the germline V gene. This CDR3 has 15 amino acids. CDR3 DNA, as far as it was read: TGTGCCATCACTAGCGGAGGTGCTAGCACAGATACG. The encoded protein is CAITSGGASTDT. In full, the CDR3 reads CAITSGGASTDTQYF.